Reported below is one T cell receptor (beta chain). The sample comes from a study of blood T cell repertoires in COVID-19. Background on the study: COVID-19 samples from acute and convalescent phases originated in the United States, Italy and Spain. Nucleic acid was either cDNA or gDNA, and it came from T cells, B-cell-depleted T cells, or PBMCs.

As originally analysed: Reference gene primer amplification yielded estimated nucleated cell counts. Only in-frame clones appear in the TCRdb table, and some are missing; sequencing was by immunoSEQ multiplex PCR. V, J and clone size reflect that table, while D and trimming were determined from the DNA. The sample has approximately 160,000 clones, approximately 80% seen once; the top ten hold around 8.4%. Deletions cut 0 bases from V and 8 bases from J, with 15 bases between. Germline V gives CDR1 SGHRS, CDR2 YFSETQ. The CDR3 is 15 amino acids. The clonotype was recovered from a woman aged 80 or older with active or convalescent COVID-19. This chain connects TRBV5-1 to TRBJ2-1; unclear D gene. The specimen sequenced was peripheral blood. CDR3 loop: CASSLVPTSVYEQFF. DNA of the CDR3: TGCGCCAGCAGCTTGGTACCGACATCTGTCTATGAGCAGTTCTTC.